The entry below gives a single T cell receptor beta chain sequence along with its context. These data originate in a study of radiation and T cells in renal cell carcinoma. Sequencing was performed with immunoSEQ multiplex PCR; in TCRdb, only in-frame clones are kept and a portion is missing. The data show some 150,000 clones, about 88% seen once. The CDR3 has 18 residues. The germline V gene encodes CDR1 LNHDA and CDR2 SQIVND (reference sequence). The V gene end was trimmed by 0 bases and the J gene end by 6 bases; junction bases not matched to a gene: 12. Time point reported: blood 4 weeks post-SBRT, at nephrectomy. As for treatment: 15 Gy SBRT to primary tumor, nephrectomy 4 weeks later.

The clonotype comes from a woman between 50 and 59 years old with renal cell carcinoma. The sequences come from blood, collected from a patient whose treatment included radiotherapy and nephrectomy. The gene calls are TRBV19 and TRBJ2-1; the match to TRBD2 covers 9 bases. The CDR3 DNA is TGTGCCAGTAGTATAGATTTGGCTAGCGGGGAGTTGAGCAATGAGCAGTTCTTC. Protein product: CASSIDLASGELSNEQFF.